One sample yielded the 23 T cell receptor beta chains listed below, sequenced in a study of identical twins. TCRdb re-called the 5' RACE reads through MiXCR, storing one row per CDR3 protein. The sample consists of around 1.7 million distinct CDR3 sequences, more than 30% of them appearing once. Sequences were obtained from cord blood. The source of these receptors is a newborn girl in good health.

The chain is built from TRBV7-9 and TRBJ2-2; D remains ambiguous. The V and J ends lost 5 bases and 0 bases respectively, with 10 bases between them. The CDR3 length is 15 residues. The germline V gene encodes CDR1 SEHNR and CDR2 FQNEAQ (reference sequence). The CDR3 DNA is TGTGCCAGCAGCCCACCAAGCGCGAACACCGGGGAGCTGTTTTTT. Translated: CASSPPSANTGELFF.

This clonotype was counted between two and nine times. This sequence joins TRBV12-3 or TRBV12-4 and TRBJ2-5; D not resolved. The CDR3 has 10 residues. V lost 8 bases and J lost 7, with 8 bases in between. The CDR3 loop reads CASPPRTQYF. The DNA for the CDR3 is TGTGCCAGCCCCCCAAGGACCCAGTACTTC.

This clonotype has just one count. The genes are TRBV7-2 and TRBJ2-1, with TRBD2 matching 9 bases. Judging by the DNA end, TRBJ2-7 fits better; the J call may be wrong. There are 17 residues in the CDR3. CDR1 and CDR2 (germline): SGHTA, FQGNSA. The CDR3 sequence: CASSLATSGLSYNEQYF. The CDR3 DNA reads TGTGCCAGCAGCTTAGCGACTAGCGGTCTTTCCTACAATGAGCAGTACTTC.

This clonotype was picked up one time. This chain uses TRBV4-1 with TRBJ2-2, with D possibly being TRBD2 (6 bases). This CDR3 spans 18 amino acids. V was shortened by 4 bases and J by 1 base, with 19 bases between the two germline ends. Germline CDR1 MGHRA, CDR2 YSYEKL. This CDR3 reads CASSPPGTLALNTGELFF. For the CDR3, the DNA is TGCGCCAGCAGCCCCCCCGGGACTTTGGCCCTGAACACCGGGGAGCTGTTTTTT.

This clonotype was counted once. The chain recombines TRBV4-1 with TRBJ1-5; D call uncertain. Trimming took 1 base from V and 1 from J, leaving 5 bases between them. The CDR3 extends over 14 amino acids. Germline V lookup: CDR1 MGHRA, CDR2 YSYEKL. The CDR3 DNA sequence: TGCGCCAGCAGCCAAGTAAGCAGCAATCAGCCCCAGCATTTT. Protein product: CASSQVSSNQPQHF.

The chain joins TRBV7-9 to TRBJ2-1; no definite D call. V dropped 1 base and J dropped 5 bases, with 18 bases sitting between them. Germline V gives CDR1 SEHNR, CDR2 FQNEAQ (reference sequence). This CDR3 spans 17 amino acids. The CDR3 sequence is CASSLGTDTFWDNEQFF. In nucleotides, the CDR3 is TGTGCCAGCAGCTTAGGGACCGACACATTTTGGGACAATGAGCAGTTCTTC.

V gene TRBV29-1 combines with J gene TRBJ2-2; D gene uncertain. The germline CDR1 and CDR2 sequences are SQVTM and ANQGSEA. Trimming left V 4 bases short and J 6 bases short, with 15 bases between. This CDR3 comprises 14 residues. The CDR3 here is CSVGTPYGPGELFF. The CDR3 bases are TGCAGCGTTGGGACCCCTTACGGCCCCGGGGAGCTGTTTTTT.

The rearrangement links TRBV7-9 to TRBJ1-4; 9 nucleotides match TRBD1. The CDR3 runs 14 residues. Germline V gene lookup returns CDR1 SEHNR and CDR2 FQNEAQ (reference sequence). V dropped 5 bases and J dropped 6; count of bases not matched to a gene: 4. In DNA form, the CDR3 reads TGTGCCAGCAGCGCGACAGGGGGATATGAAAAACTGTTTTTT. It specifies CASSATGGYEKLFF.

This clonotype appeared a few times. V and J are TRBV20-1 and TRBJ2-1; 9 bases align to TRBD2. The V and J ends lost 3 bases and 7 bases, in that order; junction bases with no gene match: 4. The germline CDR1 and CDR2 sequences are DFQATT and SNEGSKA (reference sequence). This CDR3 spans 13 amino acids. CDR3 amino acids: CSARASGMNEQFF. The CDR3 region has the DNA TGCAGTGCTAGGGCTAGCGGGATGAATGAGCAGTTCTTC.

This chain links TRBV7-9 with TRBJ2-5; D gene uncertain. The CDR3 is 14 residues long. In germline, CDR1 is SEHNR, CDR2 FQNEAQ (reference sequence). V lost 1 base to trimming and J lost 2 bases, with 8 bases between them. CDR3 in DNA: TGTGCCAGCAGCTTAGTGGCATCGCAAGAGACCCAGTACTTC. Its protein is CASSLVASQETQYF.

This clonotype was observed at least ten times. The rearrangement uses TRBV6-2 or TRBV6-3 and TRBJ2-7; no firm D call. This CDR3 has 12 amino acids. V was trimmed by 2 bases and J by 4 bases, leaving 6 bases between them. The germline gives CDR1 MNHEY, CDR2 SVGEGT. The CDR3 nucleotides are TGTGCCAGCAGTTACGGGCCTTACGAGCAGTACTTC. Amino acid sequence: CASSYGPYEQYF.

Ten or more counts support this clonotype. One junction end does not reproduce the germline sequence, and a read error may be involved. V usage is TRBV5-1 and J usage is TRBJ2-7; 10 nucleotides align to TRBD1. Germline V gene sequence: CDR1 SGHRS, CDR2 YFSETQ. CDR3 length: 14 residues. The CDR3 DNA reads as TGTGCCAGCAGTTTCCGGGACAGGGGTTACGAGCAGTACTTC. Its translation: CASSFRDRGYEQYF. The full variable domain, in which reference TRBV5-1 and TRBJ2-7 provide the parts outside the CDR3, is KAGVTQTPRYLIKTRGQQVTLSCSPISGHRSVSWYQQTPGQGLQFLFEYFSETQRNKGNFPGRFSGRQFSNSRSEMNVSTLELGDSALYLCASSFRDRGYEQYFGPGTRLTVT.

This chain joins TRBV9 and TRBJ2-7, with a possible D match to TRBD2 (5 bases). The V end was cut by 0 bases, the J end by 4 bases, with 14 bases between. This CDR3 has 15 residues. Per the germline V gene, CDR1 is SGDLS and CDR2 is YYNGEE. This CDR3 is CASSVASSPSYEQYF. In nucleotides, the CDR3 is TGTGCCAGCAGCGTAGCCTCTAGCCCCTCTTACGAGCAGTACTTC. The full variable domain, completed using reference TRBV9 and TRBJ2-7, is DSGVTQTPKHLITATGQRVTLRCSPRSGDLSVYWYQQSLDQGLQFLIQYYNGEERAKGNILERFSAQQFPDLHSELNLSSLELGDSALYFCASSVASSPSYEQYFGPGTRLTVT.

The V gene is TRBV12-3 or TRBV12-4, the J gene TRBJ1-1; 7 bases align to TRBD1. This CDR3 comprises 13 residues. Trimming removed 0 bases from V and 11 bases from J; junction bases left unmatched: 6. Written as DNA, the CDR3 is TGTGCCAGCAGTTTAGCGAGTACAGGGGCCGCTTTCTTT. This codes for CASSLASTGAAFF.

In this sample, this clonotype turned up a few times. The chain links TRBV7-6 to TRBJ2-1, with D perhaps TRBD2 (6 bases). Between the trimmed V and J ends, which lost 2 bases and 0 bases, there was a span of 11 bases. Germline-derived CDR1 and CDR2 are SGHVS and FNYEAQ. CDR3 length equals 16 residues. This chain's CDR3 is CASSLWEVTSYNEQFF. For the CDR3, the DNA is TGTGCCAGCAGCTTATGGGAGGTTACCTCCTACAATGAGCAGTTCTTC.

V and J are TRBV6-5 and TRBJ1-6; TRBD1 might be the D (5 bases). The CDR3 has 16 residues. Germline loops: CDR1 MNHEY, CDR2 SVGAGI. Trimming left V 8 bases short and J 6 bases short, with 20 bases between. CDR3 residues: CASGSSTALLNSPLHF. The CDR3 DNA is TGTGCCAGCGGTTCTTCGACAGCGCTCCTTAATTCACCCCTCCACTTT.

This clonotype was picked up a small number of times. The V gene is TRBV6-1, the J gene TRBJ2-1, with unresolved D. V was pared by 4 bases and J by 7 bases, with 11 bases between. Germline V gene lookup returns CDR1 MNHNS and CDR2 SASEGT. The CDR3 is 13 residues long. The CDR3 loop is CASSGLRFNEQFF. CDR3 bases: TGTGCCAGCAGTGGACTCCGCTTTAATGAGCAGTTCTTC.

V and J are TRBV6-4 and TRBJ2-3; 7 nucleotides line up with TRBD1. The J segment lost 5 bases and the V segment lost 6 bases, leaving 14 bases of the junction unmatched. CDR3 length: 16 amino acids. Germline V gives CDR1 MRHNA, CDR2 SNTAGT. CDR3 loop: CASRVHPGQRRDTQYF. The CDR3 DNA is TGTGCCAGCAGAGTTCACCCGGGACAGAGGAGAGATACGCAGTATTTT.

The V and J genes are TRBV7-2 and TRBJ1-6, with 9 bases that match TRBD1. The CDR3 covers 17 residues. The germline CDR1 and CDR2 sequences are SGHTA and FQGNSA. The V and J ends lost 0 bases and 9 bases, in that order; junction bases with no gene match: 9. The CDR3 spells CASSLAKPDRGGSPLHF. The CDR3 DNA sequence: TGTGCCAGCAGCTTAGCGAAACCGGACAGGGGAGGTTCACCCCTCCACTTT.

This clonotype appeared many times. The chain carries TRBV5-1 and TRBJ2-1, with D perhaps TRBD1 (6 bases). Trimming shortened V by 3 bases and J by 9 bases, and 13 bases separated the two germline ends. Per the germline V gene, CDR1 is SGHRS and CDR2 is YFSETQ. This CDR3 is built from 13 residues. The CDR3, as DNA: TGCGCCAGCAGCTCCCGGGACACATTTGAGCAGTTCTTC. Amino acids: CASSSRDTFEQFF. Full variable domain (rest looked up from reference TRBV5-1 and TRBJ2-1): KAGVTQTPRYLIKTRGQQVTLSCSPISGHRSVSWYQQTPGQGLQFLFEYFSETQRNKGNFPGRFSGRQFSNSRSEMNVSTLELGDSALYLCASSSRDTFEQFFGPGTRLTVL.

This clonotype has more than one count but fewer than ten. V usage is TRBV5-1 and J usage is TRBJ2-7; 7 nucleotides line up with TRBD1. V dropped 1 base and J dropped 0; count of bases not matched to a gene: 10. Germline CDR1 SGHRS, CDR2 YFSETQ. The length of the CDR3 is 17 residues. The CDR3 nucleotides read TGCGCCAGCAGCTTGAGAACCGCGGCAGGGGGCTCCTACGAGCAGTACTTC. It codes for CASSLRTAAGGSYEQYF.

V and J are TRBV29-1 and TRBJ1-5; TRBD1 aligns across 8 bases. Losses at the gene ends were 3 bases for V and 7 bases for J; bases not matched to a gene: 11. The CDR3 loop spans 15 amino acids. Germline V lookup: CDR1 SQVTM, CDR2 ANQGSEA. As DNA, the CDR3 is TGCAGCGTTGAGGACGGACCAGGGGGCGGACAGCCCCAGCATTTT. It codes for CSVEDGPGGGQPQHF.

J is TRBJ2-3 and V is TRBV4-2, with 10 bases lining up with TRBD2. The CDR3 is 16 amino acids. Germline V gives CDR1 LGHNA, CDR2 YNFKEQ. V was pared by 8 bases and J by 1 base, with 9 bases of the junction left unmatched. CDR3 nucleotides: TGTGCCAGCTCACCCCAAGGACTAGCGGGCACAGATACGCAGTATTTT. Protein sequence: CASSPQGLAGTDTQYF.